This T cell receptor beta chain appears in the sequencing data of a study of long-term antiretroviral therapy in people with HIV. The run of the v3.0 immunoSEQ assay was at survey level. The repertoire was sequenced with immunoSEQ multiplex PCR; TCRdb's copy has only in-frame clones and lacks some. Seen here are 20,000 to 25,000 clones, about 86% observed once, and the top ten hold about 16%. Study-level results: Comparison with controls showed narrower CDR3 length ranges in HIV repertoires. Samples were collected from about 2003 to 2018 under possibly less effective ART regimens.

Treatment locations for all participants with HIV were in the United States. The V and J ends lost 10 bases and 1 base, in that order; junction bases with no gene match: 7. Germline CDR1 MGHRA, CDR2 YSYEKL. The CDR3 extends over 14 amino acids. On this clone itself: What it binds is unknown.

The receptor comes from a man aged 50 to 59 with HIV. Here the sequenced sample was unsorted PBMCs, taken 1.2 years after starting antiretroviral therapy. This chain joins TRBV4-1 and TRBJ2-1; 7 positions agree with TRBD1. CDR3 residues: CATKPGQSYNEQFF. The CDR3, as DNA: TGCGCCACCAAACCGGGACAGTCCTACAATGAGCAGTTCTTC.